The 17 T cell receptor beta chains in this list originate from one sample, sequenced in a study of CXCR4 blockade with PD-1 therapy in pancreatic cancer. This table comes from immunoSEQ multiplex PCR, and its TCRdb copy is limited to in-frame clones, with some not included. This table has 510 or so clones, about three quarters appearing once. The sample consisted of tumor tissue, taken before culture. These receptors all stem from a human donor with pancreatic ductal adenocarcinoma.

The CDR3 loop is CASSLPSLHTEAFF. The CDR3 DNA sequence: TGTGCCAGCAGCTTACCTTCACTACACACTGAAGCTTTCTTT. The rearrangement uses TRBV11-3 and TRBJ1-1; D is uncertain. V gave up 2 bases and J gave up 3 bases, with 10 bases separating them. Germline V CDR1 and CDR2: SGHNT, YENEEA. The length of the CDR3 is 14 residues.

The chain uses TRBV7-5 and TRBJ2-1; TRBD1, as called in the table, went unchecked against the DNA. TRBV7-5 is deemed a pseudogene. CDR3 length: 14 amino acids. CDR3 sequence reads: CASSSGTGITEQFF. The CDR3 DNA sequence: TGTGCCAGCAGCTCCGGGACAGGGATAACTGAGCAGTTCTTC.

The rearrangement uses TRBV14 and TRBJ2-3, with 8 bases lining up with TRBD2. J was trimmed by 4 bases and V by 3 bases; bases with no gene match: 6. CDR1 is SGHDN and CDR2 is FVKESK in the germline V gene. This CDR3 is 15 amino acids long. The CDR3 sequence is CASSHWGLEADTQYF. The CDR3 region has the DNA TGTGCCAGCAGCCATTGGGGACTAGAGGCAGATACGCAGTATTTT. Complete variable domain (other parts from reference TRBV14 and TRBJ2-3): EAGVTQFPSHSVIEKGQTVTLRCDPISGHDNLYWYRRVMGKEIKFLLHFVKESKQDESGMPNNRFLAERTGGTYSTLKVQPAELEDSGVYFCASSHWGLEADTQYFGPGTRLTVL.

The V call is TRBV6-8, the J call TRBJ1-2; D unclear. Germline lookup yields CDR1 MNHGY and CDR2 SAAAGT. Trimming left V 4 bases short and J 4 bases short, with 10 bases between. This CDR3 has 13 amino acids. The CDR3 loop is CASSSVVFYGYTF. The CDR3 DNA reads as TGTGCCAGCAGTTCGGTAGTTTTCTATGGCTACACCTTC.

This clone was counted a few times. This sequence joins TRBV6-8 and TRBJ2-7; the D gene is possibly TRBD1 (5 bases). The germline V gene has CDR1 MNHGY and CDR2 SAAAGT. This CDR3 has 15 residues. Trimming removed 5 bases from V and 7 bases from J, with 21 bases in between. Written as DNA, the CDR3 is TGTGCCAGCAGTACCCCTCAGGGTGCCTCCTGGGAGCAGTACTTC. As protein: CASSTPQGASWEQYF.

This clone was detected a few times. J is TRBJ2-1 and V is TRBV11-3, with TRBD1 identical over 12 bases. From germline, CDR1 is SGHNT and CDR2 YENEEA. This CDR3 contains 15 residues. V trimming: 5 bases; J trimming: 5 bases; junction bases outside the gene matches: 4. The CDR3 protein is CASSLRDRGHNEQFF. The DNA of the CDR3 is TGTGCCAGCAGCCTCCGGGACAGGGGGCACAATGAGCAGTTCTTC.

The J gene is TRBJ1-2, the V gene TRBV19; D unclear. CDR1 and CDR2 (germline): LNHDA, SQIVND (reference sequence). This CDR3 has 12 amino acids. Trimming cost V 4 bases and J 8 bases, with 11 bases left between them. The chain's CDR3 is CASSTSFGGYTF. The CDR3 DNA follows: TGTGCCAGTAGTACCTCCTTCGGGGGCTACACCTTC.

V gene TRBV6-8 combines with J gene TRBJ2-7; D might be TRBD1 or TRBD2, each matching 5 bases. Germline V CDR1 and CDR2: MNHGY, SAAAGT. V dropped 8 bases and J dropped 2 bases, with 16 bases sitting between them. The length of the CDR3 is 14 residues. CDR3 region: CASGGDGSTYEQYF. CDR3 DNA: TGTGCCAGCGGGGGAGACGGCTCCACCTACGAGCAGTACTTC.

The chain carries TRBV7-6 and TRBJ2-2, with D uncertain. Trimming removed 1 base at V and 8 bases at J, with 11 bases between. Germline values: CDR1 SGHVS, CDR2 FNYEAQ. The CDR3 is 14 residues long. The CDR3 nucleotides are TGTGCCAGCAGCTTAGAAGGTTCAGGTGGGGAGCTGTTTTTT. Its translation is CASSLEGSGGELFF.

For the CDR3, the DNA is TGTGCCAGCAGTGAAGCCCCGGACCTCGCCACCTACGAGCAGTACTTC. Translated: CASSEAPDLATYEQYF. This sequence joins TRBV6-1 and TRBJ2-7; D is ambiguous. The V gene's germline CDR1 is MNHNS and CDR2 SASEGT. Trimming removed 0 bases from V and 2 bases from J, with 14 bases in between. The CDR3 extends over 16 amino acids.

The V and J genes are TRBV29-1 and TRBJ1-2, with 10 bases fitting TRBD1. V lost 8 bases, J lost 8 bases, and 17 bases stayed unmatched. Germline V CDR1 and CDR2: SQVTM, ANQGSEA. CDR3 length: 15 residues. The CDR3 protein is CSSKRLTGGAGGYTF. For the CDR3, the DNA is TGCAGCTCCAAAAGACTGACAGGGGGCGCGGGAGGCTACACCTTC.

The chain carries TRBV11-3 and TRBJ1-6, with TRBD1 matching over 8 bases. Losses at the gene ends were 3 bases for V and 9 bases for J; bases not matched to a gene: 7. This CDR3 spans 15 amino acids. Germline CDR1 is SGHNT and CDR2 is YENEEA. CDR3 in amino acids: CASSLTGVIGSPLHF. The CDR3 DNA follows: TGTGCCAGCAGCTTGACAGGGGTAATAGGTTCACCCCTCCACTTT. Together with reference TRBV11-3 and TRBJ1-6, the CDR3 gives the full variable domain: EAGVVQSPRYKIIEKKQPVAFWCNPISGHNTLYWYLQNLGQGPELLIRYENEEAVDDSQLPKDRFSAERLKGVDSTLKIQPAELGDSAVYLCASSLTGVIGSPLHFGNGTRLTVT.

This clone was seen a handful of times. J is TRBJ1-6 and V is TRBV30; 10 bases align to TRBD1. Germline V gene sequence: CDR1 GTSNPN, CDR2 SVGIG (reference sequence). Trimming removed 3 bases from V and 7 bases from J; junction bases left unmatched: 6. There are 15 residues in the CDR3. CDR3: CAWSLPGQGNSPLHF. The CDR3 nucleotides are TGTGCCTGGAGCTTACCGGGACAGGGGAATTCACCCCTCCACTTT.

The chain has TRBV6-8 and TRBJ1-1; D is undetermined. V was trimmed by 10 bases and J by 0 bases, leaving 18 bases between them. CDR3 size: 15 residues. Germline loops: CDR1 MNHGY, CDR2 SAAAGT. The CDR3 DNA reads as TGTGCCATTTCGACTGGATCTCCGATGAACACTGAAGCTTTCTTT. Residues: CAISTGSPMNTEAFF.

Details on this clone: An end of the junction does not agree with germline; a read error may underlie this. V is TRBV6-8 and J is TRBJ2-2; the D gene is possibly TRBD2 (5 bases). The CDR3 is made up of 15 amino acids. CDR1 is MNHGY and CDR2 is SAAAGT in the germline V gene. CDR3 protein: CASSDSGEGTGELFF. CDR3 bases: TGTGCCAGCAGTGACTCTGGAGAGGGCACCGGGGAGCTGTTTTTT.

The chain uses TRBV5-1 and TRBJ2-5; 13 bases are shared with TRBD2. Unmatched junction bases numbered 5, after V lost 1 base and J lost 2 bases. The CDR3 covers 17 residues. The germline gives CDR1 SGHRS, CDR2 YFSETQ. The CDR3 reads CASSLMRLAGGQETQYF. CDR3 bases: TGCGCCAGCAGCTTGATGAGACTAGCGGGGGGTCAAGAGACCCAGTACTTC.

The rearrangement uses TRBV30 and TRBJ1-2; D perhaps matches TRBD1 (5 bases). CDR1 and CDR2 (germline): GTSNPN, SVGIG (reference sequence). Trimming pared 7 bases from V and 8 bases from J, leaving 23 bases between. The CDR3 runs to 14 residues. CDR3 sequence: CASGPLVGMDGYTF. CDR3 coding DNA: TGTGCCTCGGGGCCGCTTGTGGGTATGGACGGCTACACCTTC.